The 2 T cell receptor beta chains below come from one sample, sequenced in a study of identical twins. A single record per CDR3 protein comes from TCRdb applying MiXCR to the 5' RACE reads. The sample includes more than 1.5 million distinct CDR3 sequences, roughly a third of them seen just once. The sequenced sample consisted of cord blood. The receptors shown here come from a newborn girl in good health.

J is TRBJ1-2 and V is TRBV14; no clear D gene. Germline loops: CDR1 SGHDN, CDR2 FVKESK. V shed 3 bases and J shed 4 bases, with 18 bases lying between them. The length of the CDR3 is 16 residues. CDR3 amino acids: CASSHQNTARIYGYTF. The CDR3 DNA reads as TGTGCCAGCAGCCACCAGAACACTGCTAGAATCTATGGCTACACCTTC.

This clonotype was observed many times. The J gene is TRBJ1-2, the V gene TRBV29-1; possible D gene TRBD1, 5 bases. Trimming shortened V by 0 bases and J by 6 bases, and 11 bases separated the two germline ends. CDR1 is SQVTM and CDR2 is ANQGSEA in the germline V gene. The length of the CDR3 is 13 residues. The CDR3 is CSVEDSGRNGYTF. In DNA form, the CDR3 reads TGCAGCGTTGAAGATTCAGGGAGGAATGGCTACACCTTC.